This entry is about one T cell receptor beta chain. The data were taken from a study of blood T cell repertoires in COVID-19. Study-level information: The study drew acute and convalescent COVID-19 samples from the United States, Italy and Spain. PBMCs, B-cell-depleted T cells, or T cells were the source of the cDNA or gDNA that made up the material.

Source study methods: Reference gene primer amplification in the assay estimated nucleated cell counts. Data came from immunoSEQ multiplex PCR; TCRdb stores just in-frame clones and leaves some out. D and trimming come from the DNA, and the V and J calls and clone size come from that table. The data hold around 150,000 clones, with around 80% observed a single time. The CDR3 contains 14 residues. The V segment lost 5 bases and the J segment 7 bases; nucleotides outside the gene matches: 5. Germline V gene sequence: CDR1 SGHTA, CDR2 FQGNSA. The clonotype comes from a man aged 55-75 years who had recovered from COVID-19. This rearrangement joins TRBV7-2 to TRBJ1-5; 10 bases map to TRBD1. Sequenced input: peripheral blood. CDR3 sequence: CASSQGQGWQPQHF. CDR3 DNA: TGTGCCAGCAGCCAGGGACAGGGGTGGCAGCCCCAGCATTTT.